This TCR beta chain was recovered during a study of T cell repertoires in cytomegalovirus infection. Across the whole study: It can be stated that public TCR beta signatures indicated CMV infection as well as a matching HLA type.

Study-wide points: There were carriers of CMV plus the relevant HLA, and cumulative public TCR beta family frequency identified them. Across the ex vivo response, the dominant clonotypes were HLA-C-restricted CMV-specific TCR beta clonotypes.

Trimming shortened V by 8 bases and J by 1 base, and 14 bases separated the two germline ends. The CDR3 totals 14 residues. Germline V CDR1 and CDR2: SEHNR, FQNEAQ (reference sequence). TCRdb redid the calling of the reads with MiXCR, one entry per CDR3 protein. Of more than 200,000 distinct CDR3 sequences listed, around 9% were seen once; the top ten hold around 15%. Only a few counts were recorded for this clonotype. The antigen is unknown. The chain employs TRBV7-9 and TRBJ1-1; D is unclear. The sequenced sample consisted of PBMCs. This receptor was taken from a human donor in good health (CMV status not recorded). Some clones in this sample may be carry-over from other donors' samples. In DNA form, the CDR3 reads TGTGCCAGCGGAGCCTTCGTAAGGAACACTGAAGCTTTCTTT. Translation gives CASGAFVRNTEAFF. The full variable domain, in which reference TRBV7-9 and TRBJ1-1 provide the parts outside the CDR3, is DTGVSQNPRHKITKRGQNVTFRCDPISEHNRLYWYRQTLGQGPEFLTYFQNEAQLEKSRLLSDRFSAERPKGSFSTLEIQRTEQGDSAMYLCASGAFVRNTEAFFGQGTRLTVV.